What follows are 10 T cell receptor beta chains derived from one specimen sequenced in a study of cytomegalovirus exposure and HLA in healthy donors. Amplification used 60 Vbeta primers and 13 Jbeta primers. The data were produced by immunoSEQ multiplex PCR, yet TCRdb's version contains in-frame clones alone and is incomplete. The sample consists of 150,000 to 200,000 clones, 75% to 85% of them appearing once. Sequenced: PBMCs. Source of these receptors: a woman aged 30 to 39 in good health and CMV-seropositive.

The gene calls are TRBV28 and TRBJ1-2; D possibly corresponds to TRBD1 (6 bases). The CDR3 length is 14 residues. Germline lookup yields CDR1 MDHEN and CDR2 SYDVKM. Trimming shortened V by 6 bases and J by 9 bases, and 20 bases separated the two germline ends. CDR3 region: CASSPHGRQDRYTF. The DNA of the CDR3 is TGTGCCAGCAGCCCACACGGTAGACAGGACCGCTACACCTTC.

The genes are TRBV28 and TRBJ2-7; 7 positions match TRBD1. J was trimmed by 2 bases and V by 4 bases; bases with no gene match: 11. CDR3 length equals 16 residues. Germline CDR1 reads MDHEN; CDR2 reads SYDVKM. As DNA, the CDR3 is TGTGCCAGCAGTTCAAACCACGACAGGGCCGCCTACGAGCAGTACTTC. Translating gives CASSSNHDRAAYEQYF.

The CDR3 region has the DNA TGTGCCAGCACGACCGGGACAGGGCCTACCTACGAGCAGTACTTC. Amino acids: CASTTGTGPTYEQYF. The chain links TRBV28 to TRBJ2-7; the match to TRBD1 covers 9 bases. After removal of 7 bases from V and 2 bases from J, the junction contained 9 bases not matched to a gene. Germline CDR1 reads MDHEN; CDR2 reads SYDVKM. The CDR3 runs 15 residues.

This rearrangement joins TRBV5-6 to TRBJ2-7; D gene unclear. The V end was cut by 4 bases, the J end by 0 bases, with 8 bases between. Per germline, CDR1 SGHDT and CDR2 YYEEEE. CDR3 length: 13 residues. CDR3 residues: CASSLDGSYEQYF. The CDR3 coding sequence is TGTGCCAGCAGCCTGGACGGCTCCTACGAGCAGTACTTC.

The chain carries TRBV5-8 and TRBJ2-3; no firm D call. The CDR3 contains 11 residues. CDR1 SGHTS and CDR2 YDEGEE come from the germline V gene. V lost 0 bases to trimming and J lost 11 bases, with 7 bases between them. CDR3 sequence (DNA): TGTGCCAGCAGCTTGGCCCCGGGGCAGTATTTT. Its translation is CASSLAPGQYF.

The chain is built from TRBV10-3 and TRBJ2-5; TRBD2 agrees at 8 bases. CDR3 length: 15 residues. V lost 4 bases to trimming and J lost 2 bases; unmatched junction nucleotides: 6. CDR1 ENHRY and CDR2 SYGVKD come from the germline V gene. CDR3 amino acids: CAISGNSGAQETQYF. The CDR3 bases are TGTGCCATCAGTGGAAATAGCGGGGCACAAGAGACCCAGTACTTC.

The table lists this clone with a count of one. CDR3 in DNA: TGTGCCAGCAGCCCGAGCTTTAGAGACAATGAGCAGTTCTTC. Amino acid sequence: CASSPSFRDNEQFF. V and J are TRBV11-3 and TRBJ2-1; D unresolved. The length of the CDR3 is 14 residues. CDR1 and CDR2 from the germline V gene are SGHNT and YENEEA. V gave up 5 bases and J gave up 5 bases, with 13 bases separating them.

The CDR3: CASSPYREGNEQFF. CDR3 nucleotides: TGTGCCAGCAGCCCGTACAGGGAGGGCAATGAGCAGTTCTTC. The rearrangement links TRBV14 to TRBJ2-1; TRBD2 might be the D (7 bases). The CDR3 loop spans 14 amino acids. Germline V gene sequence: CDR1 SGHDN, CDR2 FVKESK. Trimming removed 4 bases from V and 6 bases from J, with 13 bases in between. Drawing the rest from reference TRBV14 and TRBJ2-1, the complete variable domain is EAGVTQFPSHSVIEKGQTVTLRCDPISGHDNLYWYRRVMGKEIKFLLHFVKESKQDESGMPNNRFLAERTGGTYSTLKVQPAELEDSGVYFCASSPYREGNEQFFGPGTRLTVL.

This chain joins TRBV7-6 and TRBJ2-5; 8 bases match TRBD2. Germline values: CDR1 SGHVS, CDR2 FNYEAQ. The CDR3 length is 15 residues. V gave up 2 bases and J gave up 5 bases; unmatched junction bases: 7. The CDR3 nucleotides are TGTGCCAGCAGCTTACAAGCGGGGGAAGGGGAGACCCAGTACTTC. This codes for CASSLQAGEGETQYF.

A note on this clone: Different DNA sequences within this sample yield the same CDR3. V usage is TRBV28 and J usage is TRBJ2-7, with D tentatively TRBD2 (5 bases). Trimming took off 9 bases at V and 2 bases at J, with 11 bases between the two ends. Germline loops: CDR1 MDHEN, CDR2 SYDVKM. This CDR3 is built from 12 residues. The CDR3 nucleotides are TGTGCCAGTCGGGCGGGTACCTACGAGCAGTACTTC. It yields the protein CASRAGTYEQYF.